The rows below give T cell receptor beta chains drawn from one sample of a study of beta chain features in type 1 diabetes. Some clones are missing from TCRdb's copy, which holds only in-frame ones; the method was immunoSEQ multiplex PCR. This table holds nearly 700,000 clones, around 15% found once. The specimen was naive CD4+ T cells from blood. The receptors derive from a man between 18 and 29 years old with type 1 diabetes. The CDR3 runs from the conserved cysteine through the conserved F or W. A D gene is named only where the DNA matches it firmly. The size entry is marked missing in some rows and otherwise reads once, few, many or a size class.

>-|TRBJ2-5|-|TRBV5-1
TGCGCCAGCAGCTTGGCCGATTTTTTGGCCCGGCGGACCCAGTACTTC
CASSLADFLARRTQYF
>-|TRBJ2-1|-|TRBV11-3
TGTGCCAGCAGCCTCTTAGAAAACAATGAGCAGTTCTTC
CASSLLENNEQFF
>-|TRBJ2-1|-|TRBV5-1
TGCGCCAGCAGCTCCACAGGAGGAAGGCTGGAGGAGCAGTTCTTC
CASSSTGGRLEEQFF
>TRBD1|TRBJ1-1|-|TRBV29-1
TGCAGCGTCAAAGGGACAGCTGAAGCTTTCTTT
CSVKGTAEAFF
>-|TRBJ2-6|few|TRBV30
TGTGCCAGACGGGACTCCCCCTCTGGGGCCAACGTCCTGACTTTC
CARRDSPSGANVLTF
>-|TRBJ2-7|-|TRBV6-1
TGTGCCAGCACGCGTACGTTCTCCTACGAGCAGTACTTC
CASTRTFSYEQYF
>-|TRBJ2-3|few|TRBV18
TGTGCCAGCTCACCTCTGGGCCTCGCGGAGACAGATACGCAGTATTTT
CASSPLGLAETDTQYF
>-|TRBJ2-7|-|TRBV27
TGTGCCTCCTGGGGGTGGGACACCTACGAGCAGTACTTC
CASWGWDTYEQYF
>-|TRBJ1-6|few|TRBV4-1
TGCGCCAGCAGCCACCCCCGGGGGCAGAATTCACCCCTCCACTTT
CASSHPRGQNSPLHF
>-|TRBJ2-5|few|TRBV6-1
TGTGCCAGCAGTGAAGTGTGGCAGAAAGAGACCCAGTACTTC
CASSEVWQKETQYF
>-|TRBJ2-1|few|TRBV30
TGTGCCTGGAGTGTAGACAGACACGACAATGAGCAGTTCTTC
CAWSVDRHDNEQFF
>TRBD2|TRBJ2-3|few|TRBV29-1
TGCAGCGTGGGGGGGAGGGTCACAGATACGCAGTATTTT
CSVGGRVTDTQYF
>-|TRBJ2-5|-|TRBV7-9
TGTGCCAGCAGCTCTAGCAGGGGGGCCCAAGAGACCCAGTACTTC
CASSSSRGAQETQYF
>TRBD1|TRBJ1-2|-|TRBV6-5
TGTGCCACAGGGGGCCAGGGCTATGGCTACACCTTC
CATGGQGYGYTF
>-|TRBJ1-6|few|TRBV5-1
TGCGCCAGCAGCTTGTTTCAGGATAATTCACCCCTCCACTTT
CASSLFQDNSPLHF
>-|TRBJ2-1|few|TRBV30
TGTGCCTGGACGGCAGGCGGGGATGAGCAGTTCTTC
CAWTAGGDEQFF
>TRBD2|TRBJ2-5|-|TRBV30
TGTGCCTGGACTCGGCGGGGGTGGTACCAAGAGACCCAGTACTTC
CAWTRRGWYQETQYF
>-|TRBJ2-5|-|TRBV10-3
TGTGCCTCCTCGGGGGAGAGGGAGACCCAGTACTTC
CASSGERETQYF
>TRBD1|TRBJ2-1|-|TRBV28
TGTGCCAGCACTGGGACAGACAGGTACAATGAGCAGTTCTTC
CASTGTDRYNEQFF
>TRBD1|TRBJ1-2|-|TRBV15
TGTGCCACCAGCCGGGACAGGGACGTCATCGGTTATGGCTACACCTTC
CATSRDRDVIGYGYTF
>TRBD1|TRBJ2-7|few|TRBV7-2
TGTGCCAGCACCTGGGACAGGGGGCTTTCCTACGAGCAGTACTTC
CASTWDRGLSYEQYF
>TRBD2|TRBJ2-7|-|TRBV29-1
TGCAGCGTTGAAGCGAGCGGGGGAACCTACGAGCAGTACTTC
CSVEASGGTYEQYF
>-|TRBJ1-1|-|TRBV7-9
TGTGCCAGCAGCTTAGATTTACTGGAAGCTTTCTTT
CASSLDLLEAFF
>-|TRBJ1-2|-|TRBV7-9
TGTGCCAGCAGCCCCGCACTGCAGGGGAACTATGGCTACACCTTC
CASSPALQGNYGYTF
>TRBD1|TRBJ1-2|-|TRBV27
TGTGCCAGCAGTGGCACAGGGGCGGTATATGGCTACACCTTC
CASSGTGAVYGYTF
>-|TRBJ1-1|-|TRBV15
TGTGCCACCAGCATCAACACGAACACTGAAGCTTTCTTT
CATSINTNTEAFF
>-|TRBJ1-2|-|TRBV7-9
TGTGCCAGCAGCCCCGAGAACGGGGGCTACACCTTC
CASSPENGGYTF
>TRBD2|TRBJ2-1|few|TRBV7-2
TGTGCCAGCAGCTTAGCGGCTAGCGGGGGTGCCGGGGAGCAGTTCTTC
CASSLAASGGAGEQFF
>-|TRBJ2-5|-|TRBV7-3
TGTGCCAGCAGCCAACGGGATTTGGAGACCCAGTACTTC
CASSQRDLETQYF
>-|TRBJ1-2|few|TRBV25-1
TGTGCCAGCAGTGAAAGGGATTGGGGCTACACCTTC
CASSERDWGYTF
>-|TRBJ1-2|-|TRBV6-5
TGTGCCAGCAGTTACTCCCCAGCTAACTATGGCTACACCTTC
CASSYSPANYGYTF
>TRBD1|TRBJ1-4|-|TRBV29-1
TGCAGCGTTGACCTACCGGGGGGGACAGTTTTT
CSVDLPGGTVF
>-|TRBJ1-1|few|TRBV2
TGTGCCAGCAGTTCCGGACAGAACACTGAAGCTTTCTTT
CASSSGQNTEAFF